Below, 30 T cell receptor beta chains from the same sample are listed, as sequenced in a study of early T cells in non-severe SARS-CoV-2 infection. MiXCR, applied by TCRdb to the 5' RACE reads, yields one record per CDR3 protein. The profile shows 65,000 to 95,000 distinct CDR3 sequences, 5% of them singletons. The sequences come from whole blood, collected at baseline. The receptor source for this set is an adult who was a healthcare worker with PCR-confirmed SARS-CoV-2 infection or an uninfected control (not recorded which).

This clonotype came up once. V usage is TRBV28 and J usage is TRBJ2-7; D perhaps matches TRBD2 (6 bases). Trimming removed 10 bases at V and 5 bases at J, with 21 bases between. The CDR3 is 14 amino acids. Germline lookup yields CDR1 MDHEN and CDR2 SYDVKM. The CDR3 is CATDSTGGRHEQYF. CDR3 DNA sequence: TGTGCCACCGACTCGACCGGGGGTCGCCACGAGCAGTACTTC. Full variable domain (outside the CDR3, taken from reference TRBV28 and TRBJ2-7): DVKVTQSSRYLVKRTGEKVFLECVQDMDHENMFWYRQDPGLGLRLIYFSYDVKMKEKGDIPEGYSVSREKKERFSLILESASTNQTSMYLCATDSTGGRHEQYFGPGTRLTVT.

The chain joins TRBV20-1 to TRBJ2-5, with D possibly TRBD1 on 5 matching bases. The CDR3 is made up of 16 amino acids. Looked up from germline, CDR1 is DFQATT and CDR2 is SNEGSKA (reference sequence). V lost 0 bases and J 1 base, leaving 15 bases between the germline ends. CDR3 loop: CSAREGWIQGQETQYF. CDR3 DNA sequence: TGCAGTGCTAGAGAAGGGTGGATCCAGGGCCAAGAGACCCAGTACTTC.

Many counts were recorded for this clonotype. This chain links TRBV12-3 or TRBV12-4 with TRBJ2-1, with 10 bases that match TRBD2. V lost 3 bases to trimming and J lost 2 bases; unmatched junction nucleotides: 4. CDR3 length equals 16 residues. The CDR3 sequence is CASSFSSGSTYNEQFF. CDR3 coding DNA: TGTGCCAGCAGTTTCTCTAGCGGGAGTACCTACAATGAGCAGTTCTTC.

This clonotype has a count of ten or more. This rearrangement joins TRBV7-6 to TRBJ1-3; maybe TRBD1 (5 bases). In germline, CDR1 is SGHVS, CDR2 FNYEAQ. CDR3 length: 15 amino acids. V was clipped by 6 bases and J by 2 bases, with 14 bases between them. The DNA for the CDR3 is TGTGCCAGCAGTTCTGACCCCAGGGCTGGAAACACCATATATTTT. It encodes CASSSDPRAGNTIYF.

This clonotype has at least ten counts. This sequence joins TRBV18 and TRBJ1-2; no reliable D call. The germline gives CDR1 KGHSH, CDR2 LQKENI. Trimming pared 0 bases from V and 5 bases from J, leaving 13 bases between. This CDR3 comprises 15 residues. For the CDR3, the DNA is TGTGCCAGCTCACCACCGGGAAACGAAGGTTATGGCTACACCTTC. Its protein product is CASSPPGNEGYGYTF.

This clonotype came up many times. The CDR3 here is CASSRYGFGQRNDSPLHF. As DNA, the CDR3 is TGCGCCAGCAGCCGCTATGGTTTCGGACAGAGAAACGATTCACCCCTCCACTTT. The rearrangement uses TRBV4-1 and TRBJ1-6, with D possibly TRBD1 on 6 matching bases. The germline gives CDR1 MGHRA, CDR2 YSYEKL. Trimming left V 4 bases short and J 8 bases short, with 24 bases between. The CDR3 spans 18 residues.

About this clonotype: At one end, the junction sequence differs from germline, possibly due to a read error. V and J are TRBV6-1 and TRBJ2-2; a possible D gene is TRBD1 (5 bases). In germline, CDR1 is MNHNS, CDR2 SASEGT. The CDR3 covers 12 residues. CDR3 loop: CASSEGARELFF. CDR3 in DNA: TGTGCCAGCAGCGAAGGGGCTCGGGAGCTGTTTTTT.

In this sample, this clonotype turned up many times. The J gene is TRBJ1-1, the V gene TRBV20-1; D is undetermined. Germline V gene lookup returns CDR1 DFQATT and CDR2 SNEGSKA (reference sequence). The ends were cut back, 6 bases at V and 1 base at J, with 12 bases in the middle. This CDR3 is 13 amino acids long. The CDR3 DNA follows: TGCAGTGCCTTCTGGGGAAAGAACACTGAAGCTTTCTTT. It is translated as CSAFWGKNTEAFF.

The table lists this clonotype with many counts. The chain recombines TRBV27 with TRBJ2-1; tentatively, D is TRBD1 (5 bases). Trimming removed 7 bases at V and 7 bases at J, with 14 bases between. The CDR3 consists of 13 residues. The germline V gene has CDR1 MNHEY and CDR2 SMNVEV (reference sequence). CDR3 nucleotide sequence: TGTGCCAGCAAGGCAGGGCATAGGAATGAGCAGTTCTTC. This codes for CASKAGHRNEQFF.

This chain connects TRBV3-1 to TRBJ2-3, with TRBD2 matching 10 bases. Germline V CDR1 and CDR2: LGHDT, YNNKEL (reference sequence). The V segment lost 6 bases and the J segment 1 base; nucleotides outside the gene matches: 7. The CDR3 is made up of 16 amino acids. The CDR3 spells CASRKRGTSGTDTQYF. The CDR3 DNA reads TGTGCCAGCAGGAAACGCGGGACTAGCGGCACAGATACGCAGTATTTT.

This clonotype has only a few counts. CDR3 residues: CASSQGTGSYEQYF. The CDR3 nucleotides read TGTGCCAGCAGCCAAGGGACAGGGTCTTACGAGCAGTACTTC. The chain employs TRBV14 and TRBJ2-7, with 8 bases aligning to TRBD1. The CDR3 is 14 amino acids. V was clipped by 1 base and J by 4 bases; unmatched bases: 3. From germline, CDR1 is SGHDN and CDR2 FVKESK.

This clonotype came up a few times. V and J are TRBV11-2 and TRBJ2-5; D is uncertain. Deletions cut 1 base from V and 7 bases from J, with 13 bases between. This CDR3 spans 14 amino acids. Looked up from germline, CDR1 is SGHAT and CDR2 is FQNNGV. The DNA for the CDR3 is TGTGCCAGCAGCTTAGGATCTGACCTCGGGACCCAGTACTTC. This encodes CASSLGSDLGTQYF.

This clonotype was seen at least ten times. The CDR3 loop is CSVQSGTDTQYF. The DNA of the CDR3 is TGCAGCGTACAGTCGGGGACAGATACGCAGTATTTT. The chain combines TRBV29-1 with TRBJ2-3, with D tentatively TRBD2 (5 bases). Trimming left V 6 bases short and J 3 bases short, with 10 bases between. CDR1 is SQVTM, CDR2 ANQGSEA, per germline. The CDR3 loop spans 12 amino acids.

This clonotype was counted a few times. The chain couples TRBV11-2 to TRBJ2-7; 11 bases are a match to TRBD2. Trimming at V came to 2 bases and at J to 2 bases, leaving 8 bases not matched to a gene. The length of the CDR3 is 17 residues. Germline V gives CDR1 SGHAT, CDR2 FQNNGV. The CDR3 reads CASSLLGAGLAAYEQYF. The DNA for the CDR3 is TGTGCCAGCAGCTTATTGGGTGCGGGACTAGCGGCCTACGAGCAGTACTTC.

This clonotype was seen at least ten times. The CDR3 DNA follows: TGTGCCAGCAGCTTCCCCGACAGGGGCTCTGGGGCCAACGTCCTGACTTTC. It is translated as CASSFPDRGSGANVLTF. The chain joins TRBV7-9 to TRBJ2-6, with TRBD1 matching over 8 bases. Germline V gene data show CDR1 as SEHNR and CDR2 as FQNEAQ (reference sequence). The CDR3 has 17 amino acids. Trimming removed 3 bases from V and 0 bases from J; junction bases left unmatched: 4.

At least ten counts were recorded for this clonotype. The chain uses TRBV6-1 and TRBJ2-3; D is uncertain. CDR3 size: 14 residues. V gave up 4 bases and J gave up 4 bases, with 12 bases separating them. In germline, CDR1 is MNHNS, CDR2 SASEGT. CDR3 loop: CASSAPAPPDTQYF. The CDR3, as DNA: TGTGCCAGCAGTGCCCCGGCCCCTCCAGATACGCAGTATTTT.

This clonotype was seen a few times. The chain has TRBV18 and TRBJ2-7, with TRBD1 matching over 10 bases. The ends lost 2 bases at V and 9 bases at J; junction bases unmatched: 7. The CDR3 consists of 14 residues. Germline loops: CDR1 KGHSH, CDR2 LQKENI. The CDR3 DNA reads as TGTGCCAGCTCACCAGACAGGGGGCCGACTGGGCAGTACTTC. This gives the protein CASSPDRGPTGQYF.

Points on this clonotype: A much larger clone differs from this one at a single base, so this may be a read error. This chain connects TRBV7-9 to TRBJ2-1; D call uncertain. Looked up from germline, CDR1 is SEHNR and CDR2 is FQNEAQ (reference sequence). CDR3 length equals 11 residues. CDR3 residues: CASSLGTGWLF. The CDR3 DNA is TGTGCCAGCAGCTTAGGGACCGGTTGGCTCTTC.

This sequence joins TRBV11-3 and TRBJ2-2; the match to TRBD1 covers 8 bases. The CDR3 totals 16 residues. V was pared by 5 bases and J by 6 bases, with 11 bases of the junction left unmatched. In germline, CDR1 is SGHNT, CDR2 YENEEA. The CDR3 region is CASSPRTGNRPGELFF. The CDR3 DNA follows: TGTGCCAGCAGCCCCAGGACAGGGAACCGTCCCGGGGAGCTGTTTTTT.

The chain couples TRBV27 to TRBJ2-1, with TRBD1 identical over 9 bases. Germline V gene data show CDR1 as MNHEY and CDR2 as SMNVEV (reference sequence). J was trimmed by 9 bases and V by 3 bases; bases with no gene match: 9. This CDR3 contains 15 residues. The CDR3 DNA reads TGTGCCAGCAGTTTGGCGGGGACAGGGATAAGTGAGCAGTTCTTC. Translation: CASSLAGTGISEQFF.

This clonotype was observed at least ten times. In nucleotides, the CDR3 is TGCAGCGTTGAAACCCGCAGGGGGGTGGATGAGCAGTTCTTC. It codes for CSVETRRGVDEQFF. This sequence joins TRBV29-1 and TRBJ2-1; perhaps TRBD1 as D (7 bases). Trimming took off 2 bases at V and 8 bases at J, with 16 bases between the two ends. Looked up from germline, CDR1 is SQVTM and CDR2 is ANQGSEA. The CDR3 is 14 residues long.

This clonotype was counted many times. The chain carries TRBV18 and TRBJ2-7, with 7 bases matching TRBD1. V trimming: 3 bases; J trimming: 3 bases; junction bases outside the gene matches: 5. Germline CDR1 is KGHSH and CDR2 is LQKENI. This CDR3 has 14 amino acids. The CDR3 DNA reads TGTGCCAGCTCACCGGGACAGACAAACTACGAGCAGTACTTC. Translating it yields CASSPGQTNYEQYF.

This clonotype was detected ten times or more. The chain has TRBV2 and TRBJ1-6, with D hard to call. The germline V and J ends were trimmed by 4 bases and 6 bases, with 10 bases remaining between them. From germline, CDR1 is SNHLY and CDR2 FYNNEI. This CDR3 has 14 amino acids. The CDR3 spells CASSVIDSNSPLHF. DNA for the CDR3: TGTGCCAGCAGTGTGATTGATAGTAATTCACCCCTCCACTTT.

This clonotype was recorded at least ten times. The chain joins TRBV5-6 to TRBJ1-1; perhaps TRBD1 as D (5 bases). Germline CDR1 is SGHDT and CDR2 is YYEEEE. Trimming removed 1 base from V and 3 bases from J, with 10 bases in between. The CDR3 totals 14 residues. CDR3 sequence: CASSLPGQDTEAFF. The CDR3 DNA sequence: TGTGCCAGCAGCTTGCCGGGGCAGGACACTGAAGCTTTCTTT.

This clonotype was recorded many times. The chain joins TRBV20-1 to TRBJ2-3; D assignment may be TRBD1 or TRBD2 (6 bases each). The CDR3 runs 16 residues. CDR1 and CDR2 (germline): DFQATT, SNEGSKA (reference sequence). Trimming removed 0 bases at V and 4 bases at J, with 17 bases between. This CDR3 reads CSARDPGERGSDTQYF. DNA for the CDR3: TGCAGTGCTAGAGATCCGGGGGAGAGGGGGTCAGATACGCAGTATTTT.

The rearrangement joins TRBV7-6 to TRBJ2-2; the match to TRBD1 covers 8 bases. The germline CDR1 and CDR2 sequences are SGHVS and FNYEAQ. The V gene end was trimmed by 5 bases and the J gene end by 0 bases; junction bases not matched to a gene: 8. The CDR3 is 17 amino acids. CDR3 sequence reads: CASSMSTGGTNTGELFF. The CDR3 bases are TGTGCCAGCAGCATGTCAACAGGGGGAACGAACACCGGGGAGCTGTTTTTT. Full variable domain (outside the CDR3, taken from reference TRBV7-6 and TRBJ2-2): GAGVSQSPRYKVTKRGQDVALRCDPISGHVSLYWYRQALGQGPEFLTYFNYEAQQDKSGLPNDRFSAERPEGSISTLTIQRTEQRDSAMYRCASSMSTGGTNTGELFFGEGSRLTVL.

In this sample, this clonotype turned up many times. V and J are TRBV10-1 and TRBJ2-7, with 9 nucleotides matching TRBD1. J gave up 4 bases and V 5 bases, and 9 bases lay outside the gene matches. Germline lookup yields CDR1 WNHNN and CDR2 SYGVQD (reference sequence). The CDR3 extends over 15 amino acids. CDR3 coding DNA: TGCGCCAGCAGTCCCACCGGGACAGGGATGTACGAGCAGTACTTC. Protein: CASSPTGTGMYEQYF.

In its sample, this clonotype was seen a few times. This chain links TRBV7-6 with TRBJ2-7; TRBD2 matches at 12 bases. Germline V gives CDR1 SGHVS, CDR2 FNYEAQ. This CDR3 has 17 amino acids. The V and J ends lost 4 bases and 6 bases, in that order; junction bases with no gene match: 13. This chain's CDR3 is CASSSPLLAGGEGEQYF. In nucleotides, the CDR3 is TGTGCCAGCAGCTCGCCCTTACTAGCGGGAGGAGAAGGCGAGCAGTACTTC. The variable domain in full, completed from reference TRBV7-6 and TRBJ2-7, reads GAGVSQSPRYKVTKRGQDVALRCDPISGHVSLYWYRQALGQGPEFLTYFNYEAQQDKSGLPNDRFSAERPEGSISTLTIQRTEQRDSAMYRCASSSPLLAGGEGEQYFGPGTRLTVT.

This clonotype is termed medium-sized (0.01 to 0.1%). This sequence joins TRBV29-1 and TRBJ1-2; D is unclear. V was cut by 1 base and J by 8 bases, with 17 bases left in between. From germline, CDR1 is SQVTM and CDR2 ANQGSEA. The CDR3 is 14 residues long. CDR3 sequence reads: CSVEAVDGPRGYTF. CDR3 sequence (DNA): TGCAGCGTTGAAGCCGTAGACGGGCCCAGGGGCTACACCTTC.

This clonotype was recorded many times. The rearrangement uses TRBV11-2 and TRBJ2-3; 7 nucleotides match TRBD1. Trimming cost V 3 bases and J 4 bases; bases outside gene matches: 16. The CDR3 is 18 amino acids. Germline V gene sequence: CDR1 SGHAT, CDR2 FQNNGV. The CDR3 reads CASSFALMTGLGPDTQYF. CDR3 sequence (DNA): TGTGCCAGCAGCTTCGCCCTCATGACAGGGTTGGGGCCAGATACGCAGTATTTT.